This TCR beta chain was found in a study of T cell repertoires in cytomegalovirus infection. There are 15 residues in the CDR3. CDR1 and CDR2 from the germline V gene are SGHTA and FQGNSA. With V trimmed by 5 bases and J by 5 bases, 9 bases remained unmatched. In TCRdb, the reads were re-called with MiXCR into one record per CDR3 protein. The sample gives some 350,000 distinct CDR3 sequences, nearly 35% of which show up once; roughly 14% is in the top ten. In this sample, this clonotype turned up a few times. Its antigen is unidentified. Source: cultured PBMCs, taken from culture after CMV antigen stimulation. This rearrangement joins TRBV7-2 to TRBJ2-5; TRBD1 matches 9 bases. The receptor comes from a human donor in good health (CMV status not recorded). Some clones in this sample may be carry-over from other donors' samples. CDR3 in DNA: TGTGCCAGCAGCCCGGGACAGGGAAGTTGGGAGACCCAGTACTTC. Translating gives CASSPGQGSWETQYF. Based on the CDR3 plus reference TRBV7-2 and TRBJ2-5, the full variable domain is GAGVSQSPSNKVTEKGKDVELRCDPISGHTALYWYRQSLGQGLEFLIYFQGNSAPDKSGLPSDRFSAERTGGSVSTLTIQRTQQEDSAVYLCASSPGQGSWETQYFGPGTRLLVL.